The 8 T cell receptor beta chains below come from one sample, sequenced in a study of blood T cell repertoires in COVID-19. This table comes from immunoSEQ multiplex PCR, and its TCRdb copy is limited to in-frame clones, with some not included. The sample consists of over 90,000 clones, around 90% of them appearing once. The source material was peripheral blood. These receptors were taken from a woman aged 60-75 years with acute or convalescent COVID-19.

This sequence joins TRBV2 and TRBJ2-2; 7 bases map to TRBD1. Looked up from germline, CDR1 is SNHLY and CDR2 is FYNNEI. Losses at the gene ends were 3 bases for V and 5 bases for J; bases not matched to a gene: 6. CDR3 length: 15 residues. The CDR3: CASSDRGLPTGELFF. CDR3 sequence (DNA): TGTGCCAGCAGTGATAGGGGGCTTCCAACCGGGGAGCTGTTTTTT.

This clone was counted a few times. This rearrangement joins TRBV3-1 (or the pseudogene TRBV3-2) to TRBJ1-2, with D uncertain. The germline V and J ends were trimmed by 3 bases and 7 bases, with 15 bases remaining between them. This CDR3 region has 14 residues. CDR1 and CDR2 (germline): LGHDT, YNNKEL (reference sequence). The CDR3 spells CASSQALGSGGYTF. CDR3 nucleotide sequence: TGTGCCAGCAGCCAGGCCCTGGGAAGCGGTGGCTACACCTTC.

The rearrangement links TRBV6-5 to TRBJ1-1; TRBD1 matches at 8 bases. Per the germline V gene, CDR1 is MNHEY and CDR2 is SVGAGI. V lost 6 bases and J lost 11; bases outside the gene matches: 14. The CDR3 runs 14 residues. The CDR3 sequence: CASSRRTGGAEAFF. CDR3 bases: TGTGCCAGCAGCAGGAGAACAGGGGGGGCCGAGGCTTTCTTT.

V usage is TRBV7-9 and J usage is TRBJ2-2, with 7 nucleotides matching TRBD2. This CDR3 region has 16 residues. The germline CDR1 and CDR2 sequences are SEHNR and FQNEAQ (reference sequence). J was trimmed by 5 bases and V by 4 bases; bases with no gene match: 10. The CDR3 sequence is CASSSLGGSGTGELFF. CDR3 DNA: TGTGCCAGCAGCTCACTGGGCGGGAGTGGGACCGGGGAGCTGTTTTTT.

On this clone itself: A junction end diverges from the germline sequence, so it may reflect a read error. The chain uses TRBV15 and TRBJ1-1; perhaps TRBD1 as D (5 bases). The CDR3 is 14 residues long. The V gene's germline CDR1 is LNHNV and CDR2 YYDKDF (reference sequence). The CDR3 DNA is TGTGCCTCCAGCATCGACAGAATGAACACTGAAGCTTTCTTT. Its translation is CASSIDRMNTEAFF.

The J gene is TRBJ1-1, the V gene TRBV27, with no clear D. Germline CDR1 MNHEY, CDR2 SMNVEV (reference sequence). The V and J ends lost 3 bases and 1 base respectively, with 6 bases between them. The CDR3 length is 13 residues. Here the CDR3 reads CASSFEQNTEAFF. The CDR3 coding sequence is TGTGCCAGCAGTTTTGAGCAGAACACTGAAGCTTTCTTT.

This clone was recorded once. V gene TRBV18 combines with J gene TRBJ1-3, with 7 bases aligning to TRBD1. Germline CDR1 KGHSH, CDR2 LQKENI. The CDR3 consists of 17 residues. Trimming cost V 2 bases and J 3 bases; bases outside gene matches: 10. In DNA form, the CDR3 reads TGTGCCAGCTCACCAACGGCCGGGACAGCGAGTGGAAACACCATATATTTT. Protein: CASSPTAGTASGNTIYF.

V is TRBV12-2 and J is TRBJ1-1. TRBV12-2 corresponds to a pseudogene. The CDR3 contains 15 residues. CDR3 sequence: CASRSLGSMNTEAFF. CDR3 nucleotides: TGTGCAAGTCGCTCTCTCGGGAGTATGAACACTGAAGCTTTCTTT.